The 17 T cell receptor delta chains below all came from one sample that was sequenced in a study of Vδ1+ human thymocytes. Their cognate antigens are unknown. Notes on the study in general: Highly polyclonal TRG and TRD repertoires with Gaussian CDR3 length distributions appeared in thymus.

Extracted RNA was reverse transcribed into cDNA. Multiplex PCR used pooled V-gene forward primers and a constant-region reverse primer to amplify CDR3s. TCRdb reran clone calling via CATT on the multiplex PCR reads. The sample lists 80,000 or so delta-chain clones, roughly a third occurring once. What was sequenced was Vdelta1+ gamma-delta thymocytes from the thymus. Described subset: FACS-sorted CD3+ TCRalphabeta- TCRVdelta1+ TCRVdelta2- thymocytes. The receptor source for this set is a boy under three years old who had congenital heart surgery.

This clone was counted between two and nine times. Other DNA variants within this sample encode the same CDR3. This rearrangement joins TRDV1 to TRDJ1, with 12 bases aligning to TRDD3. Per germline, CDR1 TSWWSYY and CDR2 QGS. This CDR3 spans 25 amino acids. V was clipped by 0 bases and J by 0 bases; unmatched bases: 26. CDR3 sequence reads: CALGELEPVLPVFLGDTPYTDKLIF. Written as DNA, the CDR3 is TGTGCTCTTGGGGAACTAGAACCCGTCCTCCCCGTATTTCTGGGGGATACGCCGTACACCGATAAACTCATCTTT.

V is TRDV1 and J is TRDJ1; 7 positions match TRDD2. There are 18 residues in the CDR3. CDR1 and CDR2 (germline): TSWWSYY, QGS. Germline trimming cut 2 bases from V and 0 bases from J; bases unmatched to any gene: 12. The CDR3 coding sequence is TGTGCTCTTGGGGAAGGGGACCTTCCTCTTTCGTACACCGATAAACTCATCTTT. Its translation is CALGEGDLPLSYTDKLIF.

The chain recombines TRDV1 with TRDJ1, with 7 bases that match TRDD3. J lost 0 bases, V lost 4 bases, and 14 bases had no gene match. CDR3 size: 18 residues. Germline CDR1 TSWWSYY, CDR2 QGS. CDR3 DNA sequence: TGTGCTCTTGGGGCACCAGTAAAGACTGGGGCCTACACCGATAAACTCATCTTT. Encoded protein: CALGAPVKTGAYTDKLIF.

This chain links TRDV1 with TRDJ1, with 8 positions matching TRDD2. The V segment lost 0 bases and the J segment 2 bases; nucleotides outside the gene matches: 8. Germline assignment: CDR1 TSWWSYY and CDR2 QGS. The CDR3 spans 17 residues. This CDR3 is CALGELDFLRPTDKLIF. The CDR3 region has the DNA TGTGCTCTTGGGGAACTCGACTTCCTACGGCCGACCGATAAACTCATCTTT.

The genes are TRDV1 and TRDJ1; the D call may be TRDD2 or TRDD3 (5 bases each). In germline, CDR1 is TSWWSYY, CDR2 QGS. Trimming removed 5 bases at V and 0 bases at J, with 25 bases between. The CDR3 covers 19 residues. CDR3 nucleotides: TGTGCTCTTGGGAGTCTCTTCCCCCCGTACTGGTTGTACACCGATAAACTCATCTTT. This codes for CALGSLFPPYWLYTDKLIF.

On this clone itself: At one boundary the junction diverges from the germline segment, which might be a read error. The chain has TRDV1 and TRDJ1, with 9 bases identical to TRDD3. Looked up from germline, CDR1 is TSWWSYY and CDR2 is QGS. This CDR3 spans 19 amino acids. The CDR3 protein is CALGVPSPGGSGYTDKPIF. DNA of the CDR3: TGTGCTCTTGGGGTACCTTCCCCTGGGGGATCGGGCTACACCGATAAACCCATCTTT.

The chain joins TRDV2 to TRDJ1; 11 bases fit TRDD3. The CDR3 consists of 23 residues. Germline trimming cut 5 bases from V and 0 bases from J; bases unmatched to any gene: 28. The germline gives CDR1 GEAIGNYY, CDR2 EKD. The CDR3 region is CACAGLPSYPYWGITPNTDKLIF. The CDR3 DNA is TGTGCCTGTGCAGGCCTCCCTTCCTACCCGTACTGGGGGATAACTCCCAACACCGATAAACTCATCTTT.

The V gene is TRDV1, the J gene TRDJ1, with unresolved D. CDR3 length equals 19 residues. The germline gives CDR1 TSWWSYY, CDR2 QGS. V lost 2 bases to trimming and J lost 4 bases, with 26 bases between them. The CDR3 region is CALGEAFLRHGKWSDKLIF. DNA for the CDR3: TGTGCTCTTGGGGAAGCATTCTTACGTCATGGGAAGTGGAGCGATAAACTCATCTTT.

The chain links TRDV1 to TRDJ1; D might be TRDD2 (9 bases). Germline CDR1 and CDR2: TSWWSYY and QGS. V gave up 5 bases and J gave up 0 bases, with 37 bases separating them. The CDR3 has 23 residues. This chain's CDR3 is CALGNPFLPQGRLGDEYTDKLIF. The DNA of the CDR3 is TGTGCTCTTGGGAACCCCTTCCTACCACAAGGAAGGCTGGGGGACGAGTACACCGATAAACTCATCTTT.

J is TRDJ1 and V is TRDV1; 7 positions agree with TRDD3. Germline trimming cut 0 bases from V and 0 bases from J; bases unmatched to any gene: 10. Germline V CDR1 and CDR2: TSWWSYY, QGS. The CDR3 is 18 residues long. The CDR3 reads CALGELLLGVLYTDKLIF. The CDR3 DNA reads TGTGCTCTTGGGGAACTATTGCTGGGGGTCTTATACACCGATAAACTCATCTTT.

The chain uses TRDV1 and TRDJ1; 9 bases map to TRDD3. CDR3 size: 28 residues. The trim removed 0 bases at V and 3 bases at J, leaving 41 bases unmatched. CDR1 is TSWWSYY and CDR2 is QGS in the germline V gene. In nucleotides, the CDR3 is TGTGCTCTTGGGGAACTCCGATCCTCTCGGAAACTGCAGGAAGGGGGGATACTCCCCGACCCCGGCCCCGATAAACTCATCTTT. Translating it yields CALGELRSSRKLQEGGILPDPGPDKLIF.

Only a few counts were recorded for this clone. V usage is TRDV1 and J usage is TRDJ1; no definite D call. The V gene's germline CDR1 is TSWWSYY and CDR2 QGS. CDR3 size: 16 residues. V was cut by 1 base and J by 4 bases, with 16 bases left in between. CDR3 residues: CALGERLRGLCDKLIF. CDR3 nucleotides: TGTGCTCTTGGGGAACGGTTACGAGGACTGTGCGATAAACTCATCTTT.

This clone was found a few times. The chain joins TRDV1 to TRDJ1; D unclear. V lost 4 bases and J 0 bases, leaving 24 bases between the germline ends. CDR1 TSWWSYY and CDR2 QGS come from the germline V gene. The length of the CDR3 is 19 residues. The CDR3 coding sequence is TGTGCTCTTGGGGTACCACAAGTGGACTGCGGACCATACACCGATAAACTCATCTTT. Protein sequence: CALGVPQVDCGPYTDKLIF.

The chain recombines TRDV1 with TRDJ1; 12 nucleotides agree with TRDD3. This CDR3 spans 19 amino acids. V was clipped by 5 bases and J by 0 bases; unmatched bases: 13. Looked up from germline, CDR1 is TSWWSYY and CDR2 is QGS. CDR3 bases: TGTGCTCTTGGGTCCATCACGCCACTGGGGGATACTTACACCGATAAACTCATCTTT. Its protein is CALGSITPLGDTYTDKLIF.

The sample holds a few counts of this clone. The rearrangement joins TRDV1 to TRDJ1, with 13 bases matching TRDD3. Trimming cost V 3 bases and J 0 bases; bases outside gene matches: 28. The CDR3 runs 25 residues. Germline CDR1 TSWWSYY, CDR2 QGS. CDR3 DNA sequence: TGTGCTCTTGGGGACAGTCTCCACCTCGGTCACACTGGGGGATACGCGAGGGTGTACACCGATAAACTCATCTTT. Its translation: CALGDSLHLGHTGGYARVYTDKLIF.

The V gene is TRDV1, the J gene TRDJ1, with 10 bases lining up with TRDD3. Germline loops: CDR1 TSWWSYY, CDR2 QGS. CDR3 length: 21 amino acids. V lost 2 bases and J lost 3; bases outside the gene matches: 21. CDR3 sequence: CALGESWPTRGIRRKSDKLIF. CDR3 nucleotide sequence: TGTGCTCTTGGGGAAAGTTGGCCTACGAGGGGGATACGCCGAAAGTCCGATAAACTCATCTTT.

The V and J genes are TRDV1 and TRDJ1, with 10 bases matching TRDD3. Losses at the gene ends were 2 bases for V and 0 bases for J; bases not matched to a gene: 18. Germline V lookup: CDR1 TSWWSYY, CDR2 QGS. The CDR3 contains 21 residues. The CDR3 loop is CALGERKSVILGDPDTDKLIF. CDR3 DNA sequence: TGTGCTCTTGGGGAAAGGAAGTCCGTGATACTGGGGGATCCAGACACCGATAAACTCATCTTT.